Following are 27 T cell receptor beta chains from one sample sequenced in a study of blood T cell repertoires in COVID-19. The assay was immunoSEQ multiplex PCR, and TCRdb's table has in-frame clones only and misses some. The sample shows roughly 400,000 clones, approximately 90% of them seen only once. Sequences were obtained from PBMCs or T cells enriched from blood (not recorded which). The receptors originated from a woman in her thirties or forties who had been exposed to COVID-19.

This clone was seen a few times. The rearrangement links TRBV3-1 (or the pseudogene TRBV3-2) to TRBJ2-7, with 8 bases fitting TRBD1. The CDR3 length is 15 residues. The V segment lost 1 base and the J segment 4 bases; nucleotides outside the gene matches: 6. Looked up from germline, CDR1 is LGHDT and CDR2 is YNNKEL (reference sequence). The CDR3 DNA follows: TGTGCCAGCAGCCAAGGCGCAGGGGGCACATACGAGCAGTACTTC. Amino acids: CASSQGAGGTYEQYF.

The genes are TRBV7-9 and TRBJ1-5; a possible D gene is TRBD1 (6 bases). Germline CDR1 reads SEHNR; CDR2 reads FQNEAQ (reference sequence). CDR3 length equals 14 residues. The V gene lost 5 bases and the J gene lost 0 bases, with 8 bases spanning the gap. The CDR3 here is CASSRDNSNQPQHF. The CDR3 nucleotides are TGTGCCAGCAGCCGGGACAATAGCAATCAGCCCCAGCATTTT.

This rearrangement joins TRBV25-1 to TRBJ1-3; TRBD1 aligns across 9 bases. The CDR3 is 14 residues long. Germline CDR1 is MGHDK and CDR2 is SYGVNS. Trimming cost V 5 bases and J 2 bases; bases outside gene matches: 1. CDR3 coding DNA: TGTGCCAGCAGTCGACAGGGGGCTGGAAACACCATATATTTT. This translates into CASSRQGAGNTIYF.

The chain couples TRBV19 to TRBJ2-7, with 9 bases lining up with TRBD1. The CDR3 loop spans 14 amino acids. CDR1 and CDR2 (germline): LNHDA, SQIVND (reference sequence). V lost 6 bases, J lost 1 base, and 4 bases stayed unmatched. DNA for the CDR3: TGTGCCAGTAGGGAAGGACAGGGGTCCTACGAGCAGTACTTC. This gives the protein CASREGQGSYEQYF.

The chain uses TRBV11-2 and TRBJ1-3; no reliable D call. The length of the CDR3 is 15 residues. CDR1 SGHAT and CDR2 FQNNGV come from the germline V gene. Trimming took off 4 bases at V and 0 bases at J, with 10 bases between the two ends. The chain's CDR3 is CASSSSPGSGNTIYF. In DNA, the CDR3 is TGTGCCAGCAGCTCATCCCCGGGCTCTGGAAACACCATATATTTT.

This rearrangement joins TRBV5-1 to TRBJ2-2; D might be TRBD2 (6 bases). V was trimmed by 8 bases and J by 3 bases, leaving 11 bases between them. This CDR3 comprises 13 residues. Germline values: CDR1 SGHRS, CDR2 YFSETQ. This chain's CDR3 is CASRREDTGELFF. In DNA, the CDR3 is TGCGCCAGTCGAAGGGAGGACACCGGGGAGCTGTTTTTT. Supplemented by reference TRBV5-1 and TRBJ2-2, the full variable domain reads KAGVTQTPRYLIKTRGQQVTLSCSPISGHRSVSWYQQTPGQGLQFLFEYFSETQRNKGNFPGRFSGRQFSNSRSEMNVSTLELGDSALYLCASRREDTGELFFGEGSRLTVL.

The rearrangement links TRBV7-9 to TRBJ2-1, with D possibly matching TRBD2 (5 bases). In germline, CDR1 is SEHNR, CDR2 FQNEAQ (reference sequence). With 3 bases removed from V and 9 bases from J, the gap between germline ends came to 18 bases. The CDR3 totals 15 residues. CDR3 sequence: CASSFPRGKEGEQFF. As DNA, the CDR3 is TGTGCCAGCAGCTTCCCCCGGGGAAAAGAAGGTGAGCAGTTCTTC.

The chain couples TRBV6-1 to TRBJ1-2; tentative D call: TRBD1 (5 bases). V dropped 2 bases and J dropped 8 bases, with 12 bases sitting between them. Germline V gene sequence: CDR1 MNHNS, CDR2 SASEGT. The CDR3 covers 13 residues. CDR3 loop: CASSEMEGRGYTF. DNA for the CDR3: TGTGCCAGCAGTGAAATGGAGGGGAGGGGCTACACCTTC.

CDR3 residues: CASSSRGGDSTDTQYF. For the CDR3, the DNA is TGTGCCAGCAGCTCCCGGGGAGGGGATAGCACAGATACGCAGTATTTT. The genes are TRBV9 and TRBJ2-3, with TRBD2 matching 7 bases. Germline V CDR1 and CDR2: SGDLS, YYNGEE. The CDR3 sequence is 16 residues long. The V segment lost 4 bases and the J segment 0 bases; nucleotides outside the gene matches: 8.

J is TRBJ1-6 and V is TRBV6-5, with D uncertain. V dropped 4 bases and J dropped 11 bases, with 12 bases sitting between them. There are 13 residues in the CDR3. Per the germline V gene, CDR1 is MNHEY and CDR2 is SVGAGI. The CDR3 sequence is CASSSGILAPLHF. In DNA form, the CDR3 reads TGTGCCAGCAGTTCAGGAATTCTCGCACCCCTCCACTTT.

This chain links TRBV5-4 with TRBJ2-7; a possible D gene is TRBD2 (7 bases). Trimming took off 4 bases at V and 7 bases at J, with 21 bases between the two ends. Germline assignment: CDR1 SGHNT and CDR2 YYREEE (reference sequence). The length of the CDR3 is 15 residues. The CDR3 reads CASSILSGGPPEQYF. DNA for the CDR3: TGTGCCAGCAGCATTTTGTCGGGGGGCCCTCCGGAGCAGTACTTC.

This chain links TRBV13 with TRBJ2-7; 12 positions agree with TRBD1. The trim removed 5 bases at V and 5 bases at J, leaving 7 bases unmatched. The germline gives CDR1 PRHDT, CDR2 FYEKMQ (reference sequence). The CDR3 has 15 residues. CDR3 DNA: TGTGCCAGCAGCACGGGACAGGGGGCTTCCGACGAGCAGTACTTC. Amino acids: CASSTGQGASDEQYF.

In DNA, the CDR3 is TGTGCCAGCAGTGAACGGCGGGCCGCCTCTGGAAACACCATATATTTT. It is translated as CASSERRAASGNTIYF. The chain links TRBV2 to TRBJ1-3; no clear D. The germline V gene has CDR1 SNHLY and CDR2 FYNNEI. This CDR3 region has 16 residues. Between the trimmed V and J ends, which lost 2 bases and 0 bases, there was a span of 11 bases. Drawing the rest from reference TRBV2 and TRBJ1-3, the complete variable domain is EPEVTQTPSHQVTQMGQEVILRCVPISNHLYFYWYRQILGQKVEFLVSFYNNEISEKSEIFDDQFSVERPDGSNFTLKIRSTKLEDSAMYFCASSERRAASGNTIYFGEGSWLTVV.

The gene calls are TRBV2 and TRBJ1-2, with 8 positions matching TRBD1. CDR1 is SNHLY and CDR2 is FYNNEI in the germline V gene. Losses at the gene ends were 4 bases for V and 7 bases for J; bases not matched to a gene: 8. CDR3 length: 14 residues. In nucleotides, the CDR3 is TGTGCCAGCAGTGGGGGACAGGTTTTTAGTGGCTACACCTTC. Translation: CASSGGQVFSGYTF.

The rearrangement joins TRBV7-2 to TRBJ1-1; 7 bases align to TRBD1. Germline trimming cut 5 bases from V and 1 base from J; bases unmatched to any gene: 4. CDR3 length: 14 amino acids. Germline V gene sequence: CDR1 SGHTA, CDR2 FQGNSA. CDR3 in amino acids: CASSQTGRNTEAFF. The CDR3 nucleotides are TGTGCCAGCAGCCAGACAGGGCGGAACACTGAAGCTTTCTTT. Combining the CDR3 with reference TRBV7-2 and TRBJ1-1 gives the whole variable domain GAGVSQSPSNKVTEKGKDVELRCDPISGHTALYWYRQSLGQGLEFLIYFQGNSAPDKSGLPSDRFSAERTGGSVSTLTIQRTQQEDSAVYLCASSQTGRNTEAFFGQGTRLTVV.

V is TRBV19 and J is TRBJ2-3; 14 bases map to TRBD2. The V gene's germline CDR1 is LNHDA and CDR2 SQIVND (reference sequence). Trimming removed 4 bases from V and 2 bases from J; junction bases left unmatched: 2. This CDR3 has 16 amino acids. CDR3 DNA: TGTGCCAGTAGTAAGGGACTAGCGGGAGTCACAGATACGCAGTATTTT. Its translation: CASSKGLAGVTDTQYF.

The rearrangement links TRBV3-1 (or the pseudogene TRBV3-2) to TRBJ1-5, with a tentative D call TRBD1 (5 bases). The CDR3 extends over 13 amino acids. Deletions cut 1 base from V and 9 bases from J, with 10 bases between. Germline V gene data show CDR1 as LGHDT and CDR2 as YNNKEL (reference sequence). DNA of the CDR3: TGTGCCAGCAGCCAAGGGGGGGGAGGGCCCCAGCATTTT. Its translation is CASSQGGGGPQHF.

The J gene is TRBJ1-2, the V gene TRBV2; D unresolved. The V gene lost 6 bases and the J gene lost 10 bases, with 15 bases spanning the gap. The CDR3 loop spans 12 amino acids. From germline, CDR1 is SNHLY and CDR2 FYNNEI. The CDR3: CASRNARGNYTF. The DNA for the CDR3 is TGTGCCAGCAGGAACGCTCGAGGGAACTACACCTTC.

The chain links TRBV5-1 to TRBJ1-2, with 11 bases identical to TRBD1. The germline CDR1 and CDR2 sequences are SGHRS and YFSETQ. V was pared by 0 bases and J by 2 bases, with 6 bases of the junction left unmatched. This CDR3 region has 17 residues. CDR3 coding DNA: TGCGCCAGCAGCTTGGAGCCCAGGACAGGGGGCAACTATGGCTACACCTTC. Its protein product is CASSLEPRTGGNYGYTF.

The genes are TRBV5-1 and TRBJ2-2; the D gene is possibly TRBD2 (6 bases). The germline CDR1 and CDR2 sequences are SGHRS and YFSETQ. The CDR3 length is 18 residues. With 0 bases removed from V and 5 bases from J, the gap between germline ends came to 20 bases. The CDR3, as DNA: TGCGCCAGCAGCTTGGGTCGGATGCGGGGAGTTCGGACCGGGGAGCTGTTTTTT. It codes for CASSLGRMRGVRTGELFF.

This clone was counted only a few times. The V and J genes are TRBV11-3 and TRBJ2-1; 14 bases match TRBD2. CDR1 and CDR2 from the germline V gene are SGHNT and YENEEA. The J segment lost 0 bases and the V segment lost 5 bases, leaving 9 bases of the junction unmatched. The length of the CDR3 is 19 residues. The DNA for the CDR3 is TGTGCCAGCAGCCTAAGGACTAGCGGGAGGATCATCTCCTACAATGAGCAGTTCTTC. The encoded protein is CASSLRTSGRIISYNEQFF.

This clone showed up just once. The chain combines TRBV6-5 with TRBJ1-5, with D hard to call. This CDR3 spans 13 amino acids. Trimming left V 6 bases short and J 4 bases short, with 10 bases between. Germline V gene data show CDR1 as MNHEY and CDR2 as SVGAGI. In nucleotides, the CDR3 is TGTGCCAGCAGACCAGGCCCTAATCAGCCCCAGCATTTT. Amino acid sequence: CASRPGPNQPQHF.

This clone was seen a handful of times. The V call is TRBV3-1 (or the pseudogene TRBV3-2), the J call TRBJ1-6; D is possibly TRBD1 (5 bases). Trimming removed 3 bases from V and 10 bases from J, with 16 bases in between. The CDR3 consists of 15 residues. Germline V gene lookup returns CDR1 LGHDT and CDR2 YNNKEL (reference sequence). The CDR3 sequence: CASSQAFPGGSPLHF. The CDR3 DNA is TGTGCCAGCAGCCAGGCATTCCCGGGGGGATCACCCCTCCACTTT.

The chain couples TRBV5-1 to TRBJ2-5; 7 bases match TRBD2. CDR1 is SGHRS, CDR2 YFSETQ, per germline. The CDR3 contains 15 residues. J was trimmed by 5 bases and V by 1 base; bases with no gene match: 8. CDR3 in DNA: TGCGCCAGCAGCTTGCGCCTCTCCGGGAGGGAGACCCAGTACTTC. Its translation: CASSLRLSGRETQYF.

This chain connects TRBV12-3 or TRBV12-4 to TRBJ2-7; 8 bases line up with TRBD1. CDR3 size: 13 residues. With 8 bases clipped from V and 5 bases from J, the junction kept 8 bases outside the gene matches. CDR3: CASGWTGIDEQYF. Here the CDR3 DNA reads TGTGCCAGCGGGTGGACAGGGATAGACGAGCAGTACTTC.

The CDR3 region has the DNA TGTGCCAGCAGCTTGGGTCGAAGTAGCGGATCCTACGAGCAGTACTTC. It yields the protein CASSLGRSSGSYEQYF. The chain combines TRBV5-6 with TRBJ2-7; TRBD2 is a possible D gene (6 bases). CDR3 length: 16 residues. CDR1 is SGHDT and CDR2 is YYEEEE in the germline V gene. V was clipped by 0 bases and J by 1 base, with 14 bases between them.

The J gene is TRBJ2-7, the V gene TRBV2; 10 bases match TRBD1. Germline CDR1 and CDR2: SNHLY and FYNNEI. The CDR3 runs to 14 residues. Trimming took 5 bases from V and 3 from J; bases not matched to a gene: 4. The CDR3 DNA is TGTGCCAGCAGTCCCCGGACAGGGGGCTACGAGCAGTACTTC. This codes for CASSPRTGGYEQYF.